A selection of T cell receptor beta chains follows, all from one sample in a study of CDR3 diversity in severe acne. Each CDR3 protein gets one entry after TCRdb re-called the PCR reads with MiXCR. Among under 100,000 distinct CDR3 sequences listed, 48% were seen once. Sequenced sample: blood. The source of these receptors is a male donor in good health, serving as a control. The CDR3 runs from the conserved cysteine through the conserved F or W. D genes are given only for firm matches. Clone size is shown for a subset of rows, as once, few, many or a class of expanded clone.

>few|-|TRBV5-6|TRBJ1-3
TGTGCCAGCAGCCAGGGGTATCTCGGAAACACCATATATTTT
CASSQGYLGNTIYF
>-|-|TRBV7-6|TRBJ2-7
TGTGCCTGGAGTGTAGCGCGTTACGAGCAGTGCTTC
CAWSVARYEQCF
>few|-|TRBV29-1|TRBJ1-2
TGCAGCGTTGAAAATCGGGAAGCGTATGGCTACACCTTC
CSVENREAYGYTF
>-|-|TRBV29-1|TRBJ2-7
TGCAGCTTAGTGGACAGTTCCTACGAGCAGTACTTC
CSLVDSSYEQYF
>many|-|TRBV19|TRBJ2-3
TGTGCCAGTAGTATACCCACAGATACGCAGTATTTT
CASSIPTDTQYF
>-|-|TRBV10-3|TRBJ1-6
TGTGCCATCAGTGAGTCGCCCAGGGCGGGTTCACCCCTCCACTTT
CAISESPRAGSPLHF
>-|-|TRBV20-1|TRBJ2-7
TGTAGTGCAGCACGAATGATAACCTACGAGCAGTACTTC
CSAARMITYEQYF
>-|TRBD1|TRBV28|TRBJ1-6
TGCGCCAGCAGTTCTACCGGGACAGGGAATTCACCCCTCCACTTT
CASSSTGTGNSPLHF
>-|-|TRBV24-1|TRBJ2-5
TGTGCCACCAGTGAAACCAATGAGCAGTACTTC
CATSETNEQYF
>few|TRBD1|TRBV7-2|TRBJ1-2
TGTGCCAGCAGCCCCGACAGGGAAATCTATGGCTACACCTTC
CASSPDREIYGYTF
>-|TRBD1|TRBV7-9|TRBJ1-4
TGTGCCAGCAGCTTGGGAGGGACAGTAGGTGAAAAACTGTTTTTT
CASSLGGTVGEKLFF
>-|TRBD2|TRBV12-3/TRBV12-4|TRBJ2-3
TGTGCCAGCAGCCCAGCGGGGGGGATAAGCACAGATACGCAGTATTTT
CASSPAGGISTDTQYF
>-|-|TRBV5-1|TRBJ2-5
TGCGCCAGCAGCCCGTGGGACCTTGAAGAGACCCAGTACTTC
CASSPWDLEETQYF